This TCR beta chain was found in a study of blood T cell repertoires in COVID-19. Study-wide context: The United States, Italy and Spain provided the acute and convalescent COVID-19 samples.

The data were produced by immunoSEQ multiplex PCR, yet TCRdb's version contains in-frame clones alone and is incomplete. The repertoire has roughly 180,000 clones, nearly 80% of them found once; the top ten carry roughly an eighth. The CDR3 sequence is 16 residues long. The germline V gene has CDR1 MNHEY and CDR2 SVGAGI. The V segment lost 2 bases and the J segment 2 bases; nucleotides outside the gene matches: 4. The TCR was taken from a man aged 55-75 years who had been exposed to COVID-19. The rearrangement uses TRBV6-5 and TRBJ1-5; 9 bases align to TRBD1. Sequenced material: PBMCs or T cells enriched from blood (not recorded which). In DNA form, the CDR3 reads TGTGCCAGCAGTTACCTACAGGGGGCTGGCAATCAGCCCCAGCATTTT. It codes for CASSYLQGAGNQPQHF.